What follows are 25 T cell receptor beta chains derived from one specimen sequenced in a study of CXCR3-negative and CXCR3-positive naive CD8 T cells. UMI-labeled 5' RACE TRB cDNA libraries were prepared from the cells. TCRdb reprocessed the 5' RACE reads, with one entry per CDR3 protein and no DNA. The listing records approximately 83,000 distinct CDR3 sequences. The sample taken for sequencing was naive CXCR3- CD8+ T cells from blood. Subset specified: CD45RO-CCR7+CD27+CD95- naive CD8+ T cells lacking CXCR3 (TNR3-). Receptors were obtained from a human donor in good health. Some clones in this sample may be carry-over from other donors' samples.

V usage is TRBV29-1 and J usage is TRBJ2-1; TCRdb's D call of TRBD2 is untestable without DNA. Germline V lookup: CDR1 SQVTM, CDR2 ANQGSEA. The CDR3 consists of 18 residues. The CDR3 reads CSVDGTSGRHYSYNEQFF.

The chain uses TRBV19 and TRBJ2-7; TCRdb calls TRBD1, which cannot be checked without DNA. CDR3 size: 17 residues. Per germline, CDR1 LNHDA and CDR2 SQIVND (reference sequence). The CDR3 here is CASSLFAGNAQPYEQYF.

V and J are TRBV7-9 and TRBJ1-2; lacking DNA, the TRBD1 call made by TCRdb goes unchecked. The CDR3 covers 15 residues. In germline, CDR1 is SEHNR, CDR2 FQNEAQ (reference sequence). The CDR3 sequence is CASSSHKTAEPGWTF.

The chain employs TRBV29-1 and TRBJ2-5; TCRdb's D gene call, TRBD1, goes unchecked for lack of DNA. Per the germline V gene, CDR1 is SQVTM and CDR2 is ANQGSEA. This CDR3 region has 14 residues. CDR3 sequence reads: CSVDQDGAQETQYF.

The chain recombines TRBV11-3 with TRBJ2-7; the TRBD2 assignment by TCRdb is unverifiable without DNA. The CDR3 is 14 residues long. The V gene's germline CDR1 is SGHNT and CDR2 YENEEA. The CDR3 loop reads CASSLGPSSYEQYF. Together with reference TRBV11-3 and TRBJ2-7, the CDR3 gives the full variable domain: EAGVVQSPRYKIIEKKQPVAFWCNPISGHNTLYWYLQNLGQGPELLIRYENEEAVDDSQLPKDRFSAERLKGVDSTLKIQPAELGDSAVYLCASSLGPSSYEQYFGPGTRLTVT.

The chain is built from TRBV20-1 and TRBJ2-5; TCRdb designates TRBD2, a call that cannot be tested without DNA. The germline CDR1 and CDR2 sequences are DFQATT and SNEGSKA (reference sequence). The CDR3 length is 14 residues. CDR3 amino acids: CSAIRLGDGETQYF.

The chain recombines TRBV29-1 with TRBJ1-2. The CDR3 is 12 amino acids. Germline lookup yields CDR1 SQVTM and CDR2 ANQGSEA. The CDR3 spells CSVVGGDYGYTF.

V gene TRBV5-1 combines with J gene TRBJ2-2; without DNA, the TCRdb call of TRBD2 cannot be checked. This CDR3 contains 15 residues. CDR1 is SGHRS and CDR2 is YFSETQ in the germline V gene. CDR3 residues: CASSLGLANTGELFF.

The chain employs TRBV4-3 and TRBJ2-7. Germline CDR1 LGHNA, CDR2 YSLEER. The CDR3 extends over 15 amino acids. The CDR3 protein is CASSQEAAEIYEQYF.

The chain is built from TRBV11-1 and TRBJ1-2. The CDR3 contains 14 residues. The germline V gene encodes CDR1 SGHAT and CDR2 FQDESV (reference sequence). The CDR3: CASSLVSQNYGYTF. Full variable domain (missing parts from reference TRBV11-1 and TRBJ1-2): EAEVAQSPRYKITEKSQAVAFWCDPISGHATLYWYRQILGQGPELLVQFQDESVVDDSQLPKDRFSAERLKGVDSTLKIQPAELGDSAMYLCASSLVSQNYGYTFGSGTRLTVV.

This sequence joins TRBV29-1 and TRBJ2-7; TCRdb's assignment of TRBD1 cannot be checked, as there is no DNA. Germline V CDR1 and CDR2: SQVTM, ANQGSEA. The CDR3 extends over 13 amino acids. The CDR3 region is CSSSGGGGGEQYF.

V usage is TRBV7-3 and J usage is TRBJ2-2; TCRdb proposes TRBD2, but this gene call is untestable without DNA. The CDR3 has 17 residues. The germline gives CDR1 SGHTA, CDR2 FQGTGA. CDR3 sequence reads: CASSARGTSGSGGELFF.

The J gene is TRBJ2-3, the V gene TRBV15. CDR3 length equals 14 residues. Germline V lookup: CDR1 LNHNV, CDR2 YYDKDF (reference sequence). This CDR3 reads CATSTEALGDTQYF.

This chain links TRBV30 with TRBJ1-1. This CDR3 is built from 14 residues. Germline V gene data show CDR1 as GTSNPN and CDR2 as SVGIG (reference sequence). CDR3: CAWSEIEGYGEAFF.

This sequence joins TRBV29-1 and TRBJ1-2. The CDR3 consists of 15 residues. Germline values: CDR1 SQVTM, CDR2 ANQGSEA. The CDR3 region is CSVEASVSANYGYTF. The full variable domain, with the rest looked up from reference TRBV29-1 and TRBJ1-2, is SAVISQKPSRDICQRGTSLTIQCQVDSQVTMMFWYRQQPGQSLTLIATANQGSEATYESGFVIDKFPISRPNLTFSTLTVSNMSPEDSSIYLCSVEASVSANYGYTFGSGTRLTVV.

This chain uses TRBV20-1 with TRBJ2-7. From germline, CDR1 is DFQATT and CDR2 SNEGSKA (reference sequence). The CDR3 totals 12 residues. The CDR3: CSATSRSYEQYF.

The chain links TRBV29-1 to TRBJ2-1; TCRdb's D call of TRBD2 is untestable without DNA. Germline values: CDR1 SQVTM, CDR2 ANQGSEA. The CDR3 contains 13 residues. The CDR3 reads CSVGGLAANEQFF.

V and J are TRBV20-1 and TRBJ1-6. CDR3 length: 13 residues. Germline V gene sequence: CDR1 DFQATT, CDR2 SNEGSKA (reference sequence). CDR3: CSARGKEYSPLHF.

This chain connects TRBV28 to TRBJ2-1; there is no DNA to check the TCRdb D call of TRBD1. In germline, CDR1 is MDHEN, CDR2 SYDVKM. This CDR3 is 14 amino acids long. CDR3 residues: CASIGDFGTNEQFF.

The CDR3 here is CASSIGDEQFF. The chain carries TRBV19 and TRBJ2-1. The CDR3 runs to 11 residues. Germline assignment: CDR1 LNHDA and CDR2 SQIVND (reference sequence). Looking up the rest from reference TRBV19 and TRBJ2-1 gives the full variable domain: DGGITQSPKYLFRKEGQNVTLSCEQNLNHDAMYWYRQDPGQGLRLIYYSQIVNDFQKGDIAEGYSVSREKKESFPLTVTSAQKNPTAFYLCASSIGDEQFFGPGTRLTVL.

The chain has TRBV7-3 and TRBJ2-2; TCRdb calls TRBD1, which cannot be checked without DNA. The CDR3 runs to 14 residues. Germline loops: CDR1 SGHTA, CDR2 FQGTGA. The CDR3 loop reads CASSLTGPGGELFF.

The V gene is TRBV29-1, the J gene TRBJ2-5; the D call of TRBD1 rests on TCRdb alone, since no DNA is present to check it. The CDR3 spans 11 residues. In germline, CDR1 is SQVTM, CDR2 ANQGSEA. CDR3 protein: CSATGGETQYF.

The V gene is TRBV28, the J gene TRBJ2-3; the TRBD2 assignment by TCRdb is unverifiable without DNA. The CDR3 has 17 residues. Germline V gene lookup returns CDR1 MDHEN and CDR2 SYDVKM. The chain's CDR3 is CASSLSGSGGMTDTQYF.

The chain couples TRBV20-1 to TRBJ2-1; TCRdb lists TRBD1, though no DNA is available to test this call. CDR1 is DFQATT and CDR2 is SNEGSKA in the germline V gene (reference sequence). The CDR3 runs 15 residues. This chain's CDR3 is CSASFRGSSYNEQFF.

The rearrangement uses TRBV20-1 and TRBJ1-5. The CDR3 is made up of 12 amino acids. The germline CDR1 and CDR2 sequences are DFQATT and SNEGSKA (reference sequence). CDR3 region: CSAREGSQPQHF.